This T cell receptor (beta chain) was sequenced in a study of cytomegalovirus exposure and HLA in healthy donors. The overall study: In an early release, HLA-typed donors contributed tens of millions of unique TCR sequences. The study, taken as a whole, reports: Rarity held for most TCR sequences, but there were some public TCRs that occurred in many donors. The authors enumerated around 150 TCR beta chains as linked to cytomegalovirus.

PCR was performed using 60 Vbeta and 13 Jbeta primers. Sequenced by immunoSEQ multiplex PCR; TCRdb stores in-frame clones only, minus some. The sample yields 130,000 to 150,000 clones, of which the top ten take up 1.5% to 2%. Regarding this clone: Its antigen is still unknown.

Per the germline V gene, CDR1 is LNHDA and CDR2 is SQIVND (reference sequence). V lost 6 bases to trimming and J lost 5 bases; unmatched junction nucleotides: 6. CDR3 length: 14 amino acids. The chain employs TRBV19 and TRBJ1-5, with TRBD1 matching 8 bases. What was sequenced was PBMCs. The receptor was isolated from a woman between 50 and 59 years old in good health and CMV-seronegative. CDR3 DNA: TGTGCCAGTAGGACAGGGGCAGGTTATCAGCCCCAGCATTTT. This translates into CASRTGAGYQPQHF. The whole variable domain, filled in from reference TRBV19 and TRBJ1-5, reads DGGITQSPKYLFRKEGQNVTLSCEQNLNHDAMYWYRQDPGQGLRLIYYSQIVNDFQKGDIAEGYSVSREKKESFPLTVTSAQKNPTAFYLCASRTGAGYQPQHFGDGTRLSIL.